These T cell receptor beta chains were read from a single sample in a study of T cell changes during pregnancy in multiple sclerosis. The assay was immunoSEQ multiplex PCR, and TCRdb's table has in-frame clones only and misses some. The repertoire consists of tens of thousands of clones, with roughly 90% occurring once and the leading ten covering approximately 4.1%. The sequencing used CD8+ T cells from peripheral blood mononuclear cells, collected after pregnancy. These receptor sequences come from a female donor with multiple sclerosis, enrolled in a pregnancy study. Both conserved end residues are part of each CDR3. Fields, in order: CDR3 protein, CDR3 DNA, D gene, V gene, J gene, clone size. A D gene is named only where the DNA matches it firmly. Where a row states a size, it is once, few, many or the class of an expanded clone; other rows omit it.

CDR3aa: CARGDRGGAEAFF
CDR3nt: TGTGCCAGGGGGGACAGGGGTGGGGCTGAAGCTTTCTTT
d_gene: TRBD1
v_gene: TRBV2
j_gene: TRBJ1-1
abundance: .

CDR3aa: CASSRSRPGGYGYTF
CDR3nt: TGTGCCAGCAGTAGGAGCCGTCCGGGAGGCTATGGCTACACCTTC
d_gene: .
v_gene: TRBV27
j_gene: TRBJ1-2
abundance: .

CDR3aa: CASSMGLVGELFF
CDR3nt: TGTGCCAGTAGTATGGGGCTAGTCGGGGAGCTGTTTTTT
d_gene: .
v_gene: TRBV19
j_gene: TRBJ2-2
abundance: .

CDR3aa: CATLAGRTDTQYF
CDR3nt: TGTGCCACCCTAGCGGGGCGCACAGATACGCAGTATTTT
d_gene: TRBD2
v_gene: TRBV7-9
j_gene: TRBJ2-3
abundance: .

CDR3aa: CASSLGQGNTGELFF
CDR3nt: TGTGCCAGCAGCTTGGGACAGGGGAACACCGGGGAGCTGTTTTTT
d_gene: TRBD1
v_gene: TRBV6-5
j_gene: TRBJ2-2
abundance: .

CDR3aa: CASSSTGGSYEQYF
CDR3nt: TGTGCCAGCAGCTCGACAGGGGGCTCCTACGAGCAGTACTTC
d_gene: TRBD1
v_gene: TRBV9
j_gene: TRBJ2-7
abundance: .

CDR3aa: CASSIVPLAGPYNEQFF
CDR3nt: TGTGCCAGTAGTATAGTACCTCTGGCGGGGCCCTACAATGAGCAGTTCTTC
d_gene: .
v_gene: TRBV19
j_gene: TRBJ2-1
abundance: .

CDR3aa: CASSSGLLPYEQYF
CDR3nt: TGTGCCAGCAGCTCCGGACTCCTTCCCTACGAGCAGTACTTC
d_gene: .
v_gene: TRBV5-6
j_gene: TRBJ2-7
abundance: .

CDR3aa: CASSLEGLAVTDTQYF
CDR3nt: TGTGCCAGCAGCTTAGAGGGACTAGCGGTCACAGATACGCAGTATTTT
d_gene: TRBD2
v_gene: TRBV7-2
j_gene: TRBJ2-3
abundance: .

CDR3aa: CASSDYSSPLHF
CDR3nt: TGTGCCAGCAGTGATTATAGTTCACCCCTCCACTTT
d_gene: .
v_gene: TRBV6-1
j_gene: TRBJ1-6
abundance: .

CDR3aa: CASSVVGSGGPGLGDTQYF
CDR3nt: TGTGCCAGCAGCGTAGTTGGTAGCGGGGGGCCCGGTCTGGGGGATACGCAGTATTTT
d_gene: TRBD2
v_gene: TRBV9
j_gene: TRBJ2-3
abundance: .

CDR3aa: CASAAPNTGELFF
CDR3nt: TGTGCCAGTGCTGCGCCGAACACCGGGGAGCTGTTTTTT
d_gene: .
v_gene: TRBV9
j_gene: TRBJ2-2
abundance: .

CDR3aa: CASSENGGDSSYEQYF
CDR3nt: TGTGCCAGCAGTGAAAATGGTGGGGACAGCTCCTACGAGCAGTACTTC
d_gene: TRBD1
v_gene: TRBV6-1
j_gene: TRBJ2-7
abundance: medium-sized

CDR3aa: CASSPGQGRTEAFF
CDR3nt: TGTGCCAGCAGCCCCGGTCAGGGGCGCACTGAAGCTTTCTTT
d_gene: .
v_gene: TRBV11-2
j_gene: TRBJ1-1
abundance: .

CDR3aa: CASSPLGEGAANEKLFF
CDR3nt: TGTGCCAGCAGCCCTTTGGGGGAGGGTGCAGCTAATGAAAAACTGTTTTTT
d_gene: .
v_gene: TRBV4-2
j_gene: TRBJ1-4
abundance: once

CDR3aa: CASSLSQDRGRAGELFF
CDR3nt: TGTGCCAGCAGCTTATCTCAGGACAGGGGGCGAGCCGGGGAGCTGTTTTTT
d_gene: TRBD1
v_gene: TRBV7-7
j_gene: TRBJ2-2
abundance: .

CDR3aa: CSATSTGELFF
CDR3nt: TGCAGTGCTACTAGCACCGGGGAGCTGTTTTTT
d_gene: .
v_gene: TRBV20-1
j_gene: TRBJ2-2
abundance: .

CDR3aa: CASSQQLGETQYF
CDR3nt: TGTGCCAGCAGCCAACAACTAGGAGAGACCCAGTACTTC
d_gene: .
v_gene: TRBV4-2
j_gene: TRBJ2-5
abundance: once

CDR3aa: CASSAGLAGSNEQFF
CDR3nt: TGTGCCAGCAGCGCCGGACTAGCGGGTTCCAATGAGCAGTTCTTC
d_gene: TRBD2
v_gene: TRBV9
j_gene: TRBJ2-1
abundance: .

CDR3aa: CASSIPGGADTQYF
CDR3nt: TGTGCCAGTAGTATACCCGGGGGGGCAGATACGCAGTATTTT
d_gene: TRBD2
v_gene: TRBV19
j_gene: TRBJ2-3
abundance: few

CDR3aa: CASSPRGTTDTQYF
CDR3nt: TGTGCCAGCAGCCCCCGGGGGACTACAGATACGCAGTATTTT
d_gene: .
v_gene: TRBV13
j_gene: TRBJ2-3
abundance: once

CDR3aa: CASSSDTPTHGGALYQAFF
CDR3nt: TGTGCCAGCAGTTCCGACACTCCCACACACGGGGGGGCGTTGTATCAGGCTTTCTTT
d_gene: .
v_gene: TRBV7-9
j_gene: TRBJ1-1
abundance: once

CDR3aa: CASSYSPDSPTEAFF
CDR3nt: TGTGCCAGCAGTTACTCGCCGGACAGCCCCACTGAAGCTTTCTTT
d_gene: .
v_gene: TRBV6-5
j_gene: TRBJ1-1
abundance: .

CDR3aa: CASSPSLINYGYTF
CDR3nt: TGCGCCAGCTCCCCTAGTCTGATTAACTATGGCTACACCTTC
d_gene: .
v_gene: TRBV4-3
j_gene: TRBJ1-2
abundance: .

CDR3aa: CASSPWDIDQPQHF
CDR3nt: TGTGCCAGCAGCCCCTGGGACATTGATCAGCCCCAGCATTTT
d_gene: .
v_gene: TRBV5-6
j_gene: TRBJ1-5
abundance: .

CDR3aa: CASSSPGLGSVNSPLHF
CDR3nt: TGCGCCAGCAGCTCGCCGGGGTTGGGGAGCGTTAATTCACCCCTCCACTTT
d_gene: .
v_gene: TRBV5-1
j_gene: TRBJ1-6
abundance: .